A selection of T cell receptor beta chains follows, all from one sample in a study of spatial heterogeneity in lung cancer. TCRdb passed the 5' RACE reads through MiXCR, listing each CDR3 protein once. The repertoire includes roughly 7,000 distinct CDR3 sequences, around 15% of them detected once, and about 10% sits in the top ten. Sequencing was performed on lung tumor tissue, taken at surgery. These receptors originate from a male donor with early-stage non-small cell lung cancer. The CDR3 runs from the conserved cysteine through the conserved F or W. Fields, in order: D gene, clone size, J gene, V gene, CDR3 protein, CDR3 DNA. The D gene is left open where the match is weak. Clone size, where shown, is once, few, many, or a class for clones that have expanded.

d_call: -; clone_size: -; j_call: TRBJ2-2; v_call: TRBV20-1; cdr3_aa: CSAPGVGESTGELFF; cdr3_nt: TGCAGTGCCCCCGGCGTGGGGGAGAGCACCGGGGAGCTGTTTTTT
d_call: TRBD1; clone_size: -; j_call: TRBJ1-3; v_call: TRBV12-3/TRBV12-4; cdr3_aa: CASSFSGTGQYGNTIYF; cdr3_nt: TGTGCCAGCAGTTTTTCCGGGACAGGGCAGTATGGAAACACCATATATTTT
d_call: -; clone_size: many; j_call: TRBJ1-1; v_call: TRBV2; cdr3_aa: CASNELGIGTEAFF; cdr3_nt: TGTGCCAGCAACGAGTTGGGTATCGGCACTGAAGCTTTCTTT
d_call: TRBD2; clone_size: -; j_call: TRBJ2-3; v_call: TRBV7-9; cdr3_aa: CASSLFGASGRMDTQYF; cdr3_nt: TGTGCCAGCAGCTTGTTTGGGGCTAGCGGGAGAATGGATACGCAGTATTTT
d_call: TRBD1; clone_size: -; j_call: TRBJ2-2; v_call: TRBV12-3/TRBV12-4; cdr3_aa: CASRGQGHTGELFF; cdr3_nt: TGTGCCAGCAGGGGACAGGGCCACACCGGGGAGCTGTTTTTT
d_call: TRBD2; clone_size: medium-sized; j_call: TRBJ2-1; v_call: TRBV12-3/TRBV12-4; cdr3_aa: CASSSPGLADNEQFF; cdr3_nt: TGTGCCAGCAGTTCTCCGGGACTAGCCGACAATGAGCAGTTCTTC
d_call: -; clone_size: few; j_call: TRBJ2-7; v_call: TRBV27; cdr3_aa: CASSLLGVAYEQYF; cdr3_nt: TGTGCCAGCAGTTTACTCGGGGTAGCCTACGAGCAGTACTTC
d_call: TRBD1; clone_size: many; j_call: TRBJ2-3; v_call: TRBV24-1; cdr3_aa: CATSDIAGTGHTDTQYF; cdr3_nt: TGTGCCACCAGTGACATTGCCGGGACAGGACACACAGATACGCAGTATTTT
d_call: -; clone_size: many; j_call: TRBJ2-1; v_call: TRBV5-1; cdr3_aa: CASSFGGRGDNEQFF; cdr3_nt: TGCGCCAGCAGCTTCGGCGGAAGGGGGGACAATGAGCAGTTCTTC
d_call: TRBD1; clone_size: -; j_call: TRBJ2-1; v_call: TRBV12-3/TRBV12-4; cdr3_aa: CASRRKTGVNNEQFF; cdr3_nt: TGTGCCAGCAGACGAAAGACAGGGGTTAATAATGAGCAGTTCTTC
d_call: -; clone_size: few; j_call: TRBJ2-7; v_call: TRBV4-2; cdr3_aa: CASSQDRGVSYEQYF; cdr3_nt: TGTGCCAGCAGCCAAGATCGAGGGGTCTCCTACGAGCAGTACTTC
d_call: TRBD1; clone_size: many; j_call: TRBJ1-5; v_call: TRBV12-3/TRBV12-4; cdr3_aa: CASSSGQGWQPQHF; cdr3_nt: TGTGCCAGCAGTTCCGGACAGGGATGGCAGCCCCAGCATTTT
d_call: -; clone_size: medium-sized; j_call: TRBJ1-1; v_call: TRBV27; cdr3_aa: CASSLSWGSTEAFF; cdr3_nt: TGTGCCAGCAGTTTATCCTGGGGCTCGACTGAAGCTTTCTTT
d_call: TRBD2; clone_size: many; j_call: TRBJ2-3; v_call: TRBV6-5; cdr3_aa: CASSYYSGGTDTQYF; cdr3_nt: TGTGCCAGCAGTTACTATTCCGGGGGGACAGATACGCAGTATTTT
d_call: TRBD2; clone_size: many; j_call: TRBJ2-7; v_call: TRBV19; cdr3_aa: CASRIAGSSSYEQYF; cdr3_nt: TGTGCCAGTAGGATAGCGGGATCCAGCTCCTACGAGCAGTACTTC
d_call: TRBD1; clone_size: many; j_call: TRBJ1-1; v_call: TRBV10-3; cdr3_aa: CATGSTVTGDGLLEAFF; cdr3_nt: TGTGCCACGGGTTCTACGGTTACAGGGGATGGGCTTCTTGAAGCTTTCTTT
d_call: TRBD1; clone_size: few; j_call: TRBJ2-3; v_call: TRBV20-1; cdr3_aa: CSARDAGQEMNTQYF; cdr3_nt: TGCAGTGCTAGAGATGCGGGACAGGAAATGAATACGCAGTATTTT
d_call: -; clone_size: few; j_call: TRBJ1-5; v_call: TRBV19; cdr3_aa: CASSISNQPQHF; cdr3_nt: TGTGCCAGTAGTATATCCAATCAGCCCCAGCATTTT
d_call: TRBD2; clone_size: many; j_call: TRBJ2-7; v_call: TRBV10-2; cdr3_aa: CASSETPGLVAYEQYF; cdr3_nt: TGCGCCAGCAGTGAGACACCGGGACTAGTCGCCTACGAGCAGTACTTC
d_call: TRBD2; clone_size: -; j_call: TRBJ2-7; v_call: TRBV20-1; cdr3_aa: CSASSGRASGEQYF; cdr3_nt: TGCAGTGCTAGTAGCGGGAGGGCCTCGGGGGAGCAGTACTTC
d_call: -; clone_size: many; j_call: TRBJ1-2; v_call: TRBV3-1; cdr3_aa: CASSPPGWTGGYTF; cdr3_nt: TGTGCCAGCAGCCCCCCCGGGTGGACTGGTGGCTACACCTTC
d_call: TRBD2; clone_size: many; j_call: TRBJ2-3; v_call: TRBV10-3; cdr3_aa: CAISPGGSTDTQYF; cdr3_nt: TGTGCCATCAGCCCCGGGGGGAGCACAGATACGCAGTATTTT
d_call: -; clone_size: many; j_call: TRBJ2-5; v_call: TRBV20-1; cdr3_aa: CSAKGAWETQYF; cdr3_nt: TGCAGTGCTAAAGGGGCTTGGGAGACCCAGTACTTC